These 24 T cell receptor beta chains came from one sample sequenced in a study of cytomegalovirus exposure and HLA in healthy donors. TCRdb's table, derived via immunoSEQ multiplex PCR, lists solely in-frame clones and lacks some. The repertoire holds 200,000 or so clones, with approximately 87% as singletons. Specimen: PBMCs. These receptors were obtained from a woman aged 18-29 years in good health and CMV-seronegative.

The chain is built from TRBV19 and TRBJ1-2; 9 nucleotides line up with TRBD1. J gave up 5 bases and V 5 bases, and 6 bases lay outside the gene matches. CDR1 and CDR2 (germline): LNHDA, SQIVND (reference sequence). This CDR3 spans 14 amino acids. CDR3: CASSPQTGGYGYTF. The CDR3 coding sequence is TGTGCCAGTAGTCCCCAGACAGGGGGATATGGCTACACCTTC.

In its sample, this clone was seen a few times. The V gene is TRBV27, the J gene TRBJ1-1, with D tentatively TRBD1 (5 bases). The V end was cut by 5 bases, the J end by 1 base, with 8 bases between. The V gene's germline CDR1 is MNHEY and CDR2 SMNVEV (reference sequence). This CDR3 is built from 13 residues. In nucleotides, the CDR3 is TGTGCCAGCAGTATCGACAGGAACACTGAAGCTTTCTTT. Encoded protein: CASSIDRNTEAFF.

In DNA, the CDR3 is TGTGCCAGCAGCGTAGGGAGCGGGACCTACGAGCAGTACTTC. Its protein product is CASSVGSGTYEQYF. This rearrangement joins TRBV9 to TRBJ2-7, with 7 bases that match TRBD2. This CDR3 region has 14 residues. With V trimmed by 0 bases and J by 2 bases, 2 bases remained unmatched. Germline V lookup: CDR1 SGDLS, CDR2 YYNGEE.

This clone was seen repeatedly, ten times or more. J is TRBJ1-5 and V is TRBV2; D perhaps matches TRBD1 (6 bases). Trimming pared 7 bases from V and 7 bases from J, leaving 17 bases between. The CDR3 spans 14 residues. CDR1 and CDR2 from the germline V gene are SNHLY and FYNNEI. Here the CDR3 reads CASTDGGAGQPQHF. CDR3 in DNA: TGTGCCAGCACCGACGGGGGGGCCGGACAGCCCCAGCATTTT.

In this sample, this clone turned up a few times. Other DNA sequences in this specimen translate into the identical CDR3. The rearrangement joins TRBV6-1 to TRBJ1-5; TRBD1 aligns across 10 bases. The CDR3 is made up of 15 amino acids. Germline trimming cut 5 bases from V and 0 bases from J; bases unmatched to any gene: 1. Germline V gene sequence: CDR1 MNHNS, CDR2 SASEGT. Written as DNA, the CDR3 is TGTGCCAGCAGTCGGGACAGGGGTAGCAATCAGCCCCAGCATTTT. Translated, it gives CASSRDRGSNQPQHF.

The chain joins TRBV4-1 to TRBJ1-4, with D uncertain. With 6 bases removed from V and 8 bases from J, the gap between germline ends came to 13 bases. Per germline, CDR1 MGHRA and CDR2 YSYEKL. This CDR3 is 13 amino acids long. The CDR3 bases are TGCGCCAGCAGTCCGGGTACGGCGGAAAAACTGTTTTTT. It encodes CASSPGTAEKLFF.

The chain uses TRBV7-6 and TRBJ1-4; D is unresolved. CDR3 length equals 15 residues. From germline, CDR1 is SGHVS and CDR2 FNYEAQ. Trimming removed 6 bases from V and 4 bases from J, with 15 bases in between. The CDR3 DNA reads TGTGCCAGCAGACGTATAGCAGACTTTAATGAAAAACTGTTTTTT. It codes for CASRRIADFNEKLFF.

The V call is TRBV29-1, the J call TRBJ2-2, with D perhaps TRBD2 (6 bases). Trimming took 5 bases from V and 0 from J, leaving 10 bases between them. This CDR3 has 14 amino acids. Germline V gene sequence: CDR1 SQVTM, CDR2 ANQGSEA. CDR3 amino acids: CSVRTTTNTGELFF. CDR3 bases: TGCAGCGTTCGGACTACCACGAACACCGGGGAGCTGTTTTTT.

This clone appeared a single time. This sequence joins TRBV5-6 and TRBJ2-5; possible D gene TRBD2, 6 bases. Germline V lookup: CDR1 SGHDT, CDR2 YYEEEE. Trimming cost V 2 bases and J 2 bases, with 7 bases left between them. The CDR3 has 13 amino acids. The CDR3 sequence: CASSFGGQETQYF. CDR3 DNA sequence: TGTGCCAGCAGCTTCGGGGGTCAAGAGACCCAGTACTTC.

V is TRBV30 and J is TRBJ1-6; maybe TRBD1 (5 bases). Germline V lookup: CDR1 GTSNPN, CDR2 SVGIG (reference sequence). The CDR3 consists of 13 residues. The V gene lost 5 bases and the J gene lost 6 bases, with 11 bases spanning the gap. The CDR3, as DNA: TGTGCCTGGGAGACAGTTTCTAATTCACCCCTCCACTTT. This codes for CAWETVSNSPLHF. The full variable domain, with the rest looked up from reference TRBV30 and TRBJ1-6, is SQTIHQWPATLVQPVGSPLSLECTVEGTSNPNLYWYRQAAGRGLQLLFYSVGIGQISSEVPQNLSASRPQDRQFILSSKKLLLSDSGFYLCAWETVSNSPLHFGNGTRLTVT.

The rearrangement joins TRBV5-8 to TRBJ1-5, with D unclear. The V and J ends lost 5 bases and 7 bases respectively, with 10 bases between them. CDR3 size: 12 residues. Germline V gene data show CDR1 as SGHTS and CDR2 as YDEGEE. The CDR3 spells CASSSMGQPQHF. The CDR3 nucleotides are TGTGCCAGCAGTTCGATGGGCCAGCCCCAGCATTTT.

The genes are TRBV6-6 and TRBJ2-2; D is perhaps TRBD2 (6 bases). The CDR3 sequence is 15 residues long. The germline V and J ends were trimmed by 6 bases and 0 bases, with 11 bases remaining between them. CDR1 MNHNY and CDR2 SVGAGI come from the germline V gene (reference sequence). CDR3 in amino acids: CASRPGLSNTGELFF. CDR3 sequence (DNA): TGTGCCAGCAGGCCGGGACTTTCGAACACCGGGGAGCTGTTTTTT.

For this clone: One end of the junction does not line up with germline, which may come from a read error. The chain joins TRBV28 to TRBJ2-7; tentatively, D is TRBD1 or TRBD2 (5 bases each). CDR3 size: 12 residues. In germline, CDR1 is MDHEN, CDR2 SYDVKM. In DNA, the CDR3 is TGTGCCAGCAGATCCGGGACCGAAGTATTAGTGTTC. It is translated as CASRSGTEVLVF.

J is TRBJ2-1 and V is TRBV2; TRBD2 matches at 12 bases. Germline trimming cut 8 bases from V and 8 bases from J; bases unmatched to any gene: 10. Germline CDR1 reads SNHLY; CDR2 reads FYNNEI. CDR3 length: 15 residues. CDR3 in amino acids: CASDLAGGPNDEQFF. As DNA, the CDR3 is TGTGCCAGCGATCTAGCGGGAGGGCCTAACGATGAGCAGTTCTTC.

The chain has TRBV30 and TRBJ2-7; D uncertain. Germline values: CDR1 GTSNPN, CDR2 SVGIG (reference sequence). Trimming removed 1 base at V and 1 base at J, with 8 bases between. There are 13 residues in the CDR3. In DNA, the CDR3 is TGTGCCTGGAGTGGAGACACATCCTACGAGCAGTACTTC. This codes for CAWSGDTSYEQYF.

CDR3 sequence (DNA): TGCGCCAGCAGCTTTCAGACTCCGGCCTACGAGCAGTACTTC. Translated, it gives CASSFQTPAYEQYF. V is TRBV5-1 and J is TRBJ2-7; D uncertain. Trimming pared 2 bases from V and 2 bases from J, leaving 11 bases between. Germline CDR1 SGHRS, CDR2 YFSETQ. This CDR3 contains 14 residues.

The chain carries TRBV6-5 and TRBJ2-7, with 7 bases that match TRBD1. The V gene end was trimmed by 0 bases and the J gene end by 0 bases; junction bases not matched to a gene: 2. Germline CDR1 is MNHEY and CDR2 is SVGAGI. The CDR3 is 15 residues long. CDR3 protein: CASSYSDRPSYEQYF. In DNA, the CDR3 is TGTGCCAGCAGTTACTCGGACAGGCCCTCCTACGAGCAGTACTTC.

The V and J genes are TRBV2 and TRBJ1-6; no clear D. Looked up from germline, CDR1 is SNHLY and CDR2 is FYNNEI. The CDR3 extends over 14 amino acids. V gave up 3 bases and J gave up 9 bases, with 12 bases separating them. The CDR3 DNA reads TGTGCCAGCAGTGAGATACCCAGTGGTTCACCCCTCCACTTT. This translates into CASSEIPSGSPLHF.

The chain employs TRBV5-1 and TRBJ1-1; the D is unclear. Germline V gene lookup returns CDR1 SGHRS and CDR2 YFSETQ. V shed 0 bases and J shed 5 bases, with 8 bases lying between them. This CDR3 spans 13 amino acids. In DNA, the CDR3 is TGCGCCAGCAGCTTGGCCTTGGTTACTGAAGCTTTCTTT. It encodes CASSLALVTEAFF.

This chain uses TRBV19 with TRBJ1-1; 9 bases line up with TRBD1. J lost 5 bases, V lost 11 bases, and 9 bases had no gene match. The CDR3 runs 13 residues. Looked up from germline, CDR1 is LNHDA and CDR2 is SQIVND (reference sequence). CDR3 in DNA: TGTGCCTCCCATCCGGGACAGGGAACTGAAGCTTTCTTT. Amino acids: CASHPGQGTEAFF.

The rearrangement links TRBV6-5 to TRBJ1-3, with D hard to call. Germline lookup yields CDR1 MNHEY and CDR2 SVGAGI. Trimming took 2 bases from V and 1 from J, leaving 6 bases between them. The CDR3 extends over 14 amino acids. The CDR3 reads CASSYDKSGNTIYF. CDR3 sequence (DNA): TGTGCCAGCAGTTACGACAAGTCTGGAAACACCATATATTTT.

This clone was observed a handful of times. The chain is built from TRBV7-9 and TRBJ2-2, with D uncertain. Germline V gene data show CDR1 as SEHNR and CDR2 as FQNEAQ (reference sequence). V dropped 3 bases and J dropped 2 bases, with 16 bases sitting between them. This CDR3 spans 17 amino acids. DNA of the CDR3: TGTGCCAGCAGCTTCCGCCTTGGCAGCAGCAACACCGGGGAGCTGTTTTTT. Translated: CASSFRLGSSNTGELFF.

A few counts support this clone. The rearrangement uses TRBV10-3 and TRBJ1-2, with TRBD1 identical over 7 bases. Germline lookup yields CDR1 ENHRY and CDR2 SYGVKD. This CDR3 contains 13 residues. The V and J ends lost 5 bases and 5 bases, in that order; junction bases with no gene match: 5. In DNA form, the CDR3 reads TGTGCCATCAGTAGGGACAGTGTTTATGGCTACACCTTC. Its protein is CAISRDSVYGYTF.

The chain has TRBV5-4 and TRBJ2-7; 7 bases match TRBD1. The CDR3 is made up of 16 amino acids. The germline gives CDR1 SGHNT, CDR2 YYREEE (reference sequence). The trim removed 4 bases at V and 2 bases at J, leaving 12 bases unmatched. DNA of the CDR3: TGTGCCAGCAGCAAATCATGGACAGGCACCACCTACGAGCAGTACTTC. This translates into CASSKSWTGTTYEQYF. The full variable domain, its missing parts supplied by reference TRBV5-4 and TRBJ2-7, is ETGVTQSPTHLIKTRGQQVTLRCSSQSGHNTVSWYQQALGQGPQFIFQYYREEENGRGNFPPRFSGLQFPNYSSELNVNALELDDSALYLCASSKSWTGTTYEQYFGPGTRLTVT.